This TCR beta chain was obtained from a study of shared clonotypes between healthy human individuals. Across the whole study: Serving as donors were a couple of women and a few men, whose ages spanned 18 to 49.

The CDR3 consists of 11 residues. Trimming shortened V by 1 base and J by 6 bases, and 0 bases separated the two germline ends. Germline V gene data show CDR1 as MDHEN and CDR2 as SYDVKM. Negatively enriched CD4+ T cells were divided by CD45RA into naive and memory. Generated by immunoSEQ multiplex PCR, the TCRdb table keeps only in-frame clones and is missing some. The repertoire holds 500,000 or so clones, with roughly 95% as singletons. The sample taken for sequencing was naive CD4+ T cells sorted from blood. Subset denoted: CD45RA+ positively selected. The rearrangement uses TRBV28 and TRBJ1-4; D is uncertain. This sequence originates from a woman aged 25 to 39 in good health. The CDR3, as DNA: TGTGCCAGCAGTTTATATGAAAAACTGTTTTTT. Translating it yields CASSLYEKLFF.